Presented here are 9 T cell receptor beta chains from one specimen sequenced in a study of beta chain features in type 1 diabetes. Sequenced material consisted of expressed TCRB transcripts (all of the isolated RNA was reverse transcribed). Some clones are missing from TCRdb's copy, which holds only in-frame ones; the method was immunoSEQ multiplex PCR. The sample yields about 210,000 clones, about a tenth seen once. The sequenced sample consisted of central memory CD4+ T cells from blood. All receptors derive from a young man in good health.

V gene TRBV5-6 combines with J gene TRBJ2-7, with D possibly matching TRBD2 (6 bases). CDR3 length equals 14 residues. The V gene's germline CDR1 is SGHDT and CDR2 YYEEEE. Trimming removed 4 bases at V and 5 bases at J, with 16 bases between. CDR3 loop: CASSKGLLLDEQYF. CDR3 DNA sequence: TGTGCCAGCAGCAAGGGACTCCTTCTGGACGAGCAGTACTTC.

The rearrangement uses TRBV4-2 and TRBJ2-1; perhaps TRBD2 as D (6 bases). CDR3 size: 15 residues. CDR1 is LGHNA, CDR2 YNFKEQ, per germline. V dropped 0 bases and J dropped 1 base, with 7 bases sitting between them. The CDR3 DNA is TGTGCCAGCAGCCAAGAAGGGACTTCCTACAATGAGCAGTTCTTC. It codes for CASSQEGTSYNEQFF.

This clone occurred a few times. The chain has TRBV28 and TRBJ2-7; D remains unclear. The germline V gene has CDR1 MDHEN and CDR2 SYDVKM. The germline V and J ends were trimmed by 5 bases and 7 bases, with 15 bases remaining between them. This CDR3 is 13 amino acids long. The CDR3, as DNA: TGTGCCAGCAGTCCCGGTTTAAGTTCAGAGCAGTACTTC. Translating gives CASSPGLSSEQYF.

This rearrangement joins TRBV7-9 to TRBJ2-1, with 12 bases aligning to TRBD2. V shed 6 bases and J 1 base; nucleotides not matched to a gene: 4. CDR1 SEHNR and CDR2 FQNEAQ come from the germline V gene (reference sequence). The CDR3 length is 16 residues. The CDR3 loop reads CASSSGLAGSYNEQFF. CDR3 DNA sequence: TGTGCCAGCAGTTCCGGACTAGCGGGGTCCTACAATGAGCAGTTCTTC.

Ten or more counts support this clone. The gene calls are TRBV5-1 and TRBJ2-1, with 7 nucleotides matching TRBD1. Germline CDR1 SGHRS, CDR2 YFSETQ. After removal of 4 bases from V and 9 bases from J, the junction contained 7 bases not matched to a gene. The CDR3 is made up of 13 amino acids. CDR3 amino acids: CASSGDSSGEQFF. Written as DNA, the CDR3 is TGCGCCAGCAGCGGGGACAGTTCAGGTGAGCAGTTCTTC. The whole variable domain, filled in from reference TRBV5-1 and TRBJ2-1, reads KAGVTQTPRYLIKTRGQQVTLSCSPISGHRSVSWYQQTPGQGLQFLFEYFSETQRNKGNFPGRFSGRQFSNSRSEMNVSTLELGDSALYLCASSGDSSGEQFFGPGTRLTVL.

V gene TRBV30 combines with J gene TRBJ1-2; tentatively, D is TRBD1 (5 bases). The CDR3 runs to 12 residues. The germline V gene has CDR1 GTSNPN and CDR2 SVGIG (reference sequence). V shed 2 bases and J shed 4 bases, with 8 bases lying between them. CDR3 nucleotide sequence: TGTGCCTGGAGTCTGACAGCCTATGGCTACACCTTC. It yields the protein CAWSLTAYGYTF.

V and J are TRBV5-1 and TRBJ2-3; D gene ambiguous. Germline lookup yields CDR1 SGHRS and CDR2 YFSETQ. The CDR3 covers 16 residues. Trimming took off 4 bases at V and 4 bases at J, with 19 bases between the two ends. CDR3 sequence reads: CASSPSIGGSPDTQYF. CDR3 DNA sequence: TGCGCCAGCAGCCCATCTATCGGCGGCAGCCCAGATACGCAGTATTTT.

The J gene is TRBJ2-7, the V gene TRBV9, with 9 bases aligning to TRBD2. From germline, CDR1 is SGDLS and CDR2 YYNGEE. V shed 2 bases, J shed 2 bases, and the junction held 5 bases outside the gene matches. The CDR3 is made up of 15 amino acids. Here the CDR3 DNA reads TGTGCCAGCAGCGTCGGGACTAGCCTGACCTACGAGCAGTACTTC. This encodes CASSVGTSLTYEQYF. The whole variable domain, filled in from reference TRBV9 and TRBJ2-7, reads DSGVTQTPKHLITATGQRVTLRCSPRSGDLSVYWYQQSLDQGLQFLIQYYNGEERAKGNILERFSAQQFPDLHSELNLSSLELGDSALYFCASSVGTSLTYEQYFGPGTRLTVT.

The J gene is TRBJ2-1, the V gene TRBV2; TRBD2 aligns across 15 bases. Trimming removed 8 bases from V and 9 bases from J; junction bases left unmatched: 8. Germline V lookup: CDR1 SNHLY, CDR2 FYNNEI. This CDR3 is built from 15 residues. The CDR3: CASGRGTSGRSEQFF. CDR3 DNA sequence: TGTGCCAGCGGGCGGGGGACTAGCGGGAGGAGTGAGCAGTTCTTC.